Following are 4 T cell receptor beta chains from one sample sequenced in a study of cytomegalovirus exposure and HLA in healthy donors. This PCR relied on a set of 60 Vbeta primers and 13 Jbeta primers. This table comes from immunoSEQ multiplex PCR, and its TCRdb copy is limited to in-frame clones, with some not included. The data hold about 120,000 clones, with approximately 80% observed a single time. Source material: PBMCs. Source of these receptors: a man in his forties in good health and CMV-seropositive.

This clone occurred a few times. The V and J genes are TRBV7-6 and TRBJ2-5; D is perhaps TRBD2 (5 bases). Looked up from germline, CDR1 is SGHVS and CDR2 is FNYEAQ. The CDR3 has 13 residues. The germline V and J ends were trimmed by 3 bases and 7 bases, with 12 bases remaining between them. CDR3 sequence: CASSLLGSGTQYF. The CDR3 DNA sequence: TGTGCCAGCAGCTTGTTGGGAAGCGGGACCCAGTACTTC.

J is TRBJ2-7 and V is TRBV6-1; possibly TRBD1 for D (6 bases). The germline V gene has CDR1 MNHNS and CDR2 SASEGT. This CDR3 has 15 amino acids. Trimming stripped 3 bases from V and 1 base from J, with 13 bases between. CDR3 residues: CASSEYGTQSYEQYF. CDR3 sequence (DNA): TGTGCCAGCAGTGAGTATGGGACACAGTCCTACGAGCAGTACTTC.

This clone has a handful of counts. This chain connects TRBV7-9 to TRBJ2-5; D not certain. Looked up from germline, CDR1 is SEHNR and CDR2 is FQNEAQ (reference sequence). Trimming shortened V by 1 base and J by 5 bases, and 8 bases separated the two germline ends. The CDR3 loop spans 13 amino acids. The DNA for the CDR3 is TGTGCCAGCAGCTTAGTTCCTAGTGAGACCCAGTACTTC. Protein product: CASSLVPSETQYF.

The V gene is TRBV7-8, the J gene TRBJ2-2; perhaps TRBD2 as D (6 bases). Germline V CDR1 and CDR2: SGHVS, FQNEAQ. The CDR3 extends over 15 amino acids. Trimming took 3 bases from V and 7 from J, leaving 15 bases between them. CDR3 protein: CASSLGGLSIGELFF. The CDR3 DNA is TGTGCCAGCAGCTTGGGGGGACTTTCAATCGGGGAGCTGTTTTTT.